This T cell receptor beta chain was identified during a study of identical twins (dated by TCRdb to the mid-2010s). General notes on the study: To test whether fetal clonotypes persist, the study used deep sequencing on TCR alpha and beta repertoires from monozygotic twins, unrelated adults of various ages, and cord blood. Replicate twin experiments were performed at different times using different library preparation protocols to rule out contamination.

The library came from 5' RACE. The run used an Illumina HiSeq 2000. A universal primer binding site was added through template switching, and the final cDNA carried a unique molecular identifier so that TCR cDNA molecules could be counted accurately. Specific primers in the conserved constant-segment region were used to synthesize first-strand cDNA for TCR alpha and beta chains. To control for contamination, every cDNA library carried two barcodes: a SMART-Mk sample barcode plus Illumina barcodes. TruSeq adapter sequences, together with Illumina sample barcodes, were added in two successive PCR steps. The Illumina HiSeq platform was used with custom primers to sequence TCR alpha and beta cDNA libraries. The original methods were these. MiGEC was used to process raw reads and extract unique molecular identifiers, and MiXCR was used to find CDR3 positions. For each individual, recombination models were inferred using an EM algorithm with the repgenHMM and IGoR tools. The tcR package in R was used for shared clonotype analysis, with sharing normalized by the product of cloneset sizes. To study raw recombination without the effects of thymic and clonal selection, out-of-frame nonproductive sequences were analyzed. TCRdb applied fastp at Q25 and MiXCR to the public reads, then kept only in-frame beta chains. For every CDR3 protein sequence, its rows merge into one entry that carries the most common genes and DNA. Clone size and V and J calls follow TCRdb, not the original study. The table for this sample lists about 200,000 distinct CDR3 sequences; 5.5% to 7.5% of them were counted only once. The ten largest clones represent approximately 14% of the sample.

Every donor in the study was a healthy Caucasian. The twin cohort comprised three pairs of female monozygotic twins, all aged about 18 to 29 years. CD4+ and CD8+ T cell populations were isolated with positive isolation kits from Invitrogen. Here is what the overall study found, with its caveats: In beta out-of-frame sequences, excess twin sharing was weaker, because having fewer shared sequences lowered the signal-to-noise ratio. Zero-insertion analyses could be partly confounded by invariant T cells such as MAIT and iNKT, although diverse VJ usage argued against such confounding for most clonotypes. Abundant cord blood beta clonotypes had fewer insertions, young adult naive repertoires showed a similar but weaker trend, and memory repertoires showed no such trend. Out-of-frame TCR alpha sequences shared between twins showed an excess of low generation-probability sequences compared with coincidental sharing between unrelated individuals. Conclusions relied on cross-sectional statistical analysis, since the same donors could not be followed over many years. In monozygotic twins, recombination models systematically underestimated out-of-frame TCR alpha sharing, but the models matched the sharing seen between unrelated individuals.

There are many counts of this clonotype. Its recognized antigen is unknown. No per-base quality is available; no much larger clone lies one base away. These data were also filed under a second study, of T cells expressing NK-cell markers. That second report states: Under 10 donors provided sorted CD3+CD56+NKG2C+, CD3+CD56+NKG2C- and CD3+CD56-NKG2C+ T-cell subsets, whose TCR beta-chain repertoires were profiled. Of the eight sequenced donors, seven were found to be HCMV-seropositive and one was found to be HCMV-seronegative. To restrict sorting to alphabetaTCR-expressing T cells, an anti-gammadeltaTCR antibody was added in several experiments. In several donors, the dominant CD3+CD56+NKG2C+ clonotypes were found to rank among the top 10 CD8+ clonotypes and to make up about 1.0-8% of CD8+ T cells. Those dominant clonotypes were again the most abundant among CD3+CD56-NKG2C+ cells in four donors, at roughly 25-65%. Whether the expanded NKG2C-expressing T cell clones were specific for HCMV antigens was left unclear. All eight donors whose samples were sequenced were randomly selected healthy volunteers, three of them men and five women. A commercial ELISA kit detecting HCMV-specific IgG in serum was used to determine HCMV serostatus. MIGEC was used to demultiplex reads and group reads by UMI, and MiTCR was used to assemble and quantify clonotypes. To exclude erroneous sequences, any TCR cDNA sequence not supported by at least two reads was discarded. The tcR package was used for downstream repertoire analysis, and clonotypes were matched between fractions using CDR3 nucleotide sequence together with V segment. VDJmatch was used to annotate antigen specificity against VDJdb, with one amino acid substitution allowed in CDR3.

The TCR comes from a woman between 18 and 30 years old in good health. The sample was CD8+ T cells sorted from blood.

In nucleotides, the sequence is TGTGCCATCGGGTCCCCAACGGGGGACAATCAGCCCCAGCATTTT. Its protein reads: CAIGSPTGDNQPQHF. This chain joins TRBV10-3 to TRBJ1-5; the D gene is perhaps TRBD1, on 5 matching bases. As encoded in the germline V gene, CDR1 is ENHRY while CDR2 is SYGVKD. V lost 8 bases and J lost 3 bases; the stretch between them is 17 bases long. From its cysteine to its phenylalanine, the CDR3 spans 15 amino acids. Left in the record is the CDR3 DNA by itself, 45 bases read in frame from the first base.